A selection of T cell receptor beta chains follows, all from one sample in a study of blood T cell repertoires in COVID-19. Profiled with immunoSEQ multiplex PCR; TCRdb holds only in-frame clones, not every one. The table has 150,000 to 200,000 clones, 88% seen once; the top ten hold about 9.4%. Source material: PBMCs or T cells enriched from blood (not recorded which). These TCRs come from a woman aged 18-35 years who had recovered from COVID-19. Each CDR3 is given with its conserved first and last residue. Each record gives: J gene, V gene, D gene, clone size, CDR3 DNA, CDR3 protein. D genes are given only for firm matches. Where a row states a size, it is once, few, many or the class of an expanded clone; other rows omit it.

TRBJ2-7 | TRBV7-8 | - | - | TGTGCCAGCAGCTTAGAACTTGCCTACGAGCAGTACTTC | CASSLELAYEQYF
TRBJ1-2 | TRBV20-1 | TRBD1 | once | TGCAGTGCTCGACAGGGAAATGGCTACACCTTC | CSARQGNGYTF
TRBJ2-3 | TRBV27 | TRBD1 | - | TGTGCCAGCAGTTCGCTAGGGGACAGAACAGGGGATACGCAGTATTTT | CASSSLGDRTGDTQYF
TRBJ2-7 | TRBV12-3/TRBV12-4 | TRBD1 | - | TGTGCCACCGCCCGGGACAGGGGTTACGAGCAGTACTTC | CATARDRGYEQYF
TRBJ2-3 | TRBV5-1 | - | - | TGCGCCAGCAGCTTGACAGTAATACAGGATACGCAGTATTTT | CASSLTVIQDTQYF
TRBJ2-1 | TRBV2 | - | - | TGTGCCAGCCAGGGGCGATCCTACAATGAGCAGTTCTTC | CASQGRSYNEQFF
TRBJ2-3 | TRBV7-8 | TRBD2 | - | TGTGCCAGCAGCGGTAGCGGGGGGGCCGAGAATACGCAGTATTTT | CASSGSGGAENTQYF
TRBJ1-2 | TRBV28 | - | - | TGTGCCACGCGTCAAAACGACTATGGCTACACCTTC | CATRQNDYGYTF
TRBJ2-5 | TRBV28 | - | - | TGTGCCAGCAGTTTGGGGGACGGGAGCGAGAACCTGGAGACCCAGTACTTC | CASSLGDGSENLETQYF
TRBJ2-2 | TRBV27 | - | - | TGTGCCAGCAGTTTATTATCGGGTACGAACACCGGGGAGCTGTTTTTT | CASSLLSGTNTGELFF
TRBJ1-1 | TRBV2 | TRBD1 | once | TGTGCCAGCCGACAGGGGATGAACACTGAAGCTTTCTTT | CASRQGMNTEAFF
TRBJ2-7 | TRBV7-2 | - | - | TGTGCCAGCAGCTTAGGAGATCCCGGGATCTACGAGCAGTACTTC | CASSLGDPGIYEQYF
TRBJ1-2 | TRBV5-8 | - | once | TGTGCCAGCAGCCGATGGGTCAGCACAGCCACTAACTATGGCTACACCTTC | CASSRWVSTATNYGYTF
TRBJ2-5 | TRBV14 | TRBD2 | once | TGTGCCAGCAGCCAAGGCGAGACTAGCGGGGGCTGGGAGACCCAGTACTTC | CASSQGETSGGWETQYF
TRBJ2-7 | TRBV19 | - | - | TGTGCCAGTAGTGGCCTGGCGAGGGAAGGATCCTACGAGCAGTACTTC | CASSGLAREGSYEQYF
TRBJ2-2 | TRBV2 | TRBD2 | - | TGTGCCAGCAGGACTAGCGGGAAGGCGGGGGAGCTGTTTTTT | CASRTSGKAGELFF
TRBJ1-3 | TRBV5-4 | - | - | TGTGCCAGCAGCTTGGGAGGCCAGGGAAACACCATATATTTT | CASSLGGQGNTIYF
TRBJ2-7 | TRBV18 | TRBD2 | - | TGTGCCAGCTCACCGGGGGGGGTCTCCTACGAGCAGTACTTC | CASSPGGVSYEQYF
TRBJ1-2 | TRBV28 | TRBD1 | - | TGTGCCAGCAGATCTTCGACAGGGGGCCGTGGCGACTATGGCTACACCTTC | CASRSSTGGRGDYGYTF
TRBJ2-7 | TRBV6-6 | - | - | TGTGCCAGCAGTTATAGGGGAGGAGACGAGCAGTACTTC | CASSYRGGDEQYF
TRBJ1-5 | TRBV27 | - | - | TGTGCCAGCCACTCCGGGGGGGCCATAAGAATCAATAGCAATCAGCCCCAGCATTTT | CASHSGGAIRINSNQPQHF
TRBJ2-3 | TRBV10-3 | - | - | TGTGCCATCAGTGAACAGAGAGACACAGATACGCAGTATTTT | CAISEQRDTDTQYF
TRBJ1-5 | TRBV30 | TRBD1 | once | TGTGCCTGGCGGACAGGGGAAAGCAATCAGCCCCAGCATTTT | CAWRTGESNQPQHF
TRBJ1-6 | TRBV7-2 | - | few | TGTGCCAGCAGCTTAGCAGGGGCGGATTCACCCCTCCACTTT | CASSLAGADSPLHF
TRBJ2-3 | TRBV19 | TRBD1 | - | TGTGCCAGTAGTATCATTCAGGGGGCGCGGGTAATGGCGCAGTATTTT | CASSIIQGARVMAQYF
TRBJ1-2 | TRBV28 | - | - | TGTGCCAGCAGTTCCCAAGAGCAAGGGGGAGGGTATGGCTACACCTTC | CASSSQEQGGGYGYTF
TRBJ2-7 | TRBV3-1/TRBV3-2 | - | - | TGTGCCAGCAGCCCCCGTACGACAGACTCCTACGAGCAGTACTTC | CASSPRTTDSYEQYF
TRBJ2-1 | TRBV19 | - | - | TGTGCCAGTAGCCTGACTTTTGGCACTAGCTCCTACAATGAGCAGTTCTTC | CASSLTFGTSSYNEQFF
TRBJ2-3 | TRBV4-2 | TRBD2 | - | TGTGCCAGCAGCCAAGAAGGTGGGAGGGCCTCAGATACGCAGTATTTT | CASSQEGGRASDTQYF
TRBJ1-1 | TRBV15 | - | - | TGTGCCACCGCCGATGGGACAACCACTGAAGCTTTCTTT | CATADGTTTEAFF
TRBJ2-1 | TRBV19 | TRBD2 | few | TGTGCCAGTAGTATAGGCGGGAGGGCCGTCAATGAGCAGTTCTTC | CASSIGGRAVNEQFF
TRBJ1-2 | TRBV10-2 | - | - | TGCGCCAGCAGTGAGTCTTCTGCAGGGCGCTATGGCTACACCTTC | CASSESSAGRYGYTF
TRBJ1-2 | TRBV13 | TRBD1 | - | TGTGCCAGCAGCATACGACAGGGGGGGGGCTATGGCTACACCTTC | CASSIRQGGGYGYTF
TRBJ2-7 | TRBV11-2 | TRBD2 | - | TGTGCCAGCAGCTTAGGGATCCTAGCGGGCGAGCAGTACTTC | CASSLGILAGEQYF
TRBJ2-1 | TRBV9 | - | - | TGTGCCAGTTCCCCCGGGAGTAGCGGTTTTGATGAGCAGTTCTTC | CASSPGSSGFDEQFF
TRBJ1-1 | TRBV6-5 | - | once | TGTGCCAGCAGTTACATGTCCTACACTGAAGCTTTCTTT | CASSYMSYTEAFF
TRBJ2-7 | TRBV15 | TRBD1 | - | TGTGCCACCAGGCCCCGGGGACAGGGCAGCTCCTACGAGCAGTACTTC | CATRPRGQGSSYEQYF
TRBJ1-6 | TRBV6-5 | TRBD1 | - | TGTGCCAGCAGCCGGGGACAGGAGCATTCACCCCTCCACTTT | CASSRGQEHSPLHF
TRBJ2-1 | TRBV28 | TRBD2 | - | TGTGCCAGCAGTCCGCTAAGACTAGCGGGGGGGCCCAATGAGCAGTTCTTC | CASSPLRLAGGPNEQFF
TRBJ2-3 | TRBV5-1 | - | once | TGCGCCAGCAGCTTCGCGGGGAGCACAGATACGCAGTATTTT | CASSFAGSTDTQYF
TRBJ2-3 | TRBV11-2 | TRBD2 | - | TGTGCCAGCATCCACGGGCGGGGGTTCGATACGCAGTATTTT | CASIHGRGFDTQYF
TRBJ2-7 | TRBV13 | TRBD2 | once | TGTGCCAGCAGCCCCCTAGCGGCCCCCTACGAGCAGTACTTC | CASSPLAAPYEQYF